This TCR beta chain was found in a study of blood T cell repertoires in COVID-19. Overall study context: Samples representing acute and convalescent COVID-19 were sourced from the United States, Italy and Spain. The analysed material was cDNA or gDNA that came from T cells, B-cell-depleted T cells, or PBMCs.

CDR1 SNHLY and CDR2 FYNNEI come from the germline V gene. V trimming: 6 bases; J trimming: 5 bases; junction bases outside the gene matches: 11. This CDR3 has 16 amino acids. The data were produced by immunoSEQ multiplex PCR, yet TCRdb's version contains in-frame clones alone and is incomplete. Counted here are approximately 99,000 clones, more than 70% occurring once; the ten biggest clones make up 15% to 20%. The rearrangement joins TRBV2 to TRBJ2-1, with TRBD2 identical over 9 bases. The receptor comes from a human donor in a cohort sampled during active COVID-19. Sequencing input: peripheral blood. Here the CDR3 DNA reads TGTGCCAGCAGAAGTAGCGGGAGAATCTGGAACAATGAGCAGTTCTTC. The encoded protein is CASRSSGRIWNNEQFF.